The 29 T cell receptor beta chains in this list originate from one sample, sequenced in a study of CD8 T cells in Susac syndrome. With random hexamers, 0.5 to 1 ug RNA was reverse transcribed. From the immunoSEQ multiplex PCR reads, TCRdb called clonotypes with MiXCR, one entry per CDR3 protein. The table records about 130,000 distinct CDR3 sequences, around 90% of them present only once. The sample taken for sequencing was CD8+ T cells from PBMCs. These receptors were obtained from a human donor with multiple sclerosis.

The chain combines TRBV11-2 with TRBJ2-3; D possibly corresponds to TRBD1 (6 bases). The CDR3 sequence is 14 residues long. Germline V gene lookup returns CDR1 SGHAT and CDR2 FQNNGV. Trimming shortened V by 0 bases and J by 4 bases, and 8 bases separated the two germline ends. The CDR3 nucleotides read TGTGCCAGCAGCTTAGATACAGGGTCAGATACGCAGTATTTT. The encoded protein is CASSLDTGSDTQYF.

The CDR3 region is CASSLGPSSYNEQFF. Written as DNA, the CDR3 is TGTGCCAGCAGCTTGGGGCCTAGCTCCTACAATGAGCAGTTCTTC. The gene calls are TRBV5-5 and TRBJ2-1; the D is unclear. The CDR3 loop spans 15 amino acids. Germline values: CDR1 SGHKS, CDR2 YYEKEE (reference sequence). The V end lost 0 bases, the J end lost 0 bases, and 7 bases lay between the germline ends.

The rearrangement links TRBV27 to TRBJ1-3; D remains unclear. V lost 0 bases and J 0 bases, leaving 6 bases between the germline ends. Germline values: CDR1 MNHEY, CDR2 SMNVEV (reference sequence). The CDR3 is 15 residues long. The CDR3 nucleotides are TGTGCCAGCAGTTTATCGGCAGGCTCTGGAAACACCATATATTTT. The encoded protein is CASSLSAGSGNTIYF.

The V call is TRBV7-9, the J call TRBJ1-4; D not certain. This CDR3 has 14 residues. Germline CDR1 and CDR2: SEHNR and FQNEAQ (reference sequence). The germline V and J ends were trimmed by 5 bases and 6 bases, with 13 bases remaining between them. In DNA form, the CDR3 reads TGTGCCAGCAGCCGGGGTCCTGCGGATGAAAAACTGTTTTTT. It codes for CASSRGPADEKLFF.

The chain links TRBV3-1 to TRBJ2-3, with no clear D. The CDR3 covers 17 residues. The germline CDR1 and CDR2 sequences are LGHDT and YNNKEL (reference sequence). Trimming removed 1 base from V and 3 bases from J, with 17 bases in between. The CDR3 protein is CASSQGFGLIGTDTQYF. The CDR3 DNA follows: TGTGCCAGCAGCCAAGGATTTGGCCTTATAGGTACAGATACGCAGTATTTT.

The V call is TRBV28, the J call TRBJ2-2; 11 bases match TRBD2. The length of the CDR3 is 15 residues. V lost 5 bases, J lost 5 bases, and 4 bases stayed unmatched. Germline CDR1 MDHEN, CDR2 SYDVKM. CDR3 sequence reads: CASSIAGGPTGELFF. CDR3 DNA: TGTGCCAGCAGTATAGCGGGAGGGCCGACCGGGGAGCTGTTTTTT.

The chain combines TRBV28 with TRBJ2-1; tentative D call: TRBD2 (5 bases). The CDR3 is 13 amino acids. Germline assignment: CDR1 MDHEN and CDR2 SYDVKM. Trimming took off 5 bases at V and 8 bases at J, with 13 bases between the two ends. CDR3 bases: TGTGCCAGCAGTCCTACTAGTGGTGATGAGCAGTTCTTC. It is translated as CASSPTSGDEQFF.

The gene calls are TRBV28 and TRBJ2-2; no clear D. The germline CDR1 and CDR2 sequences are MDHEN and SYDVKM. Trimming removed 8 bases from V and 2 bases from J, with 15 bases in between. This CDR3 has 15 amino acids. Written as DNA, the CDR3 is TGTGCCAGCCAACTTGGAGTACACAACACCGGGGAGCTGTTTTTT. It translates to CASQLGVHNTGELFF.

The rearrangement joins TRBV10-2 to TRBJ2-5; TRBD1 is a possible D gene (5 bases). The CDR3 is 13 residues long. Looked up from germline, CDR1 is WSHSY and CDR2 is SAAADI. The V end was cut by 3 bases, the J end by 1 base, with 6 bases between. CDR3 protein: CASSDRVQETQYF. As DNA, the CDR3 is TGCGCCAGCAGTGACAGGGTCCAAGAGACCCAGTACTTC.

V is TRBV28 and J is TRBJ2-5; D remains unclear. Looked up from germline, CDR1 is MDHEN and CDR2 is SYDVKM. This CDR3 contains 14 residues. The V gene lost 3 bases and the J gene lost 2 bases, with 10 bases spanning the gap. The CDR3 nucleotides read TGTGCCAGCAGTTTCCCGAGACTGCAAGAGACCCAGTACTTC. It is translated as CASSFPRLQETQYF.

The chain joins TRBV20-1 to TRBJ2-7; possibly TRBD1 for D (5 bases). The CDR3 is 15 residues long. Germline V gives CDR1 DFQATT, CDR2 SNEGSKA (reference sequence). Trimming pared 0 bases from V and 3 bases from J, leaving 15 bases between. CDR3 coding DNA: TGCAGTGCTAGAGATCATCTCGACAGCTACTACGAGCAGTACTTC. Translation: CSARDHLDSYYEQYF.

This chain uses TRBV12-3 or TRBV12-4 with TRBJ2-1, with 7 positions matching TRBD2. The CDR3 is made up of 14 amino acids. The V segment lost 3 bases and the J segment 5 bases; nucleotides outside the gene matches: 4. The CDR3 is CASSLQRDDNEQFF. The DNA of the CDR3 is TGTGCCAGCAGTTTGCAGCGGGACGACAATGAGCAGTTCTTC.

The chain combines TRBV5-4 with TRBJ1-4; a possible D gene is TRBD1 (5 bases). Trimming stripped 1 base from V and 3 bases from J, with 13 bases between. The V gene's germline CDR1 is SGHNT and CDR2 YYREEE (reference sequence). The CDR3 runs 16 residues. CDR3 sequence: CASSLRGAYPNEKLFF. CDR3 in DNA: TGTGCCAGCAGCTTGCGCGGGGCTTACCCTAATGAAAAACTGTTTTTT.

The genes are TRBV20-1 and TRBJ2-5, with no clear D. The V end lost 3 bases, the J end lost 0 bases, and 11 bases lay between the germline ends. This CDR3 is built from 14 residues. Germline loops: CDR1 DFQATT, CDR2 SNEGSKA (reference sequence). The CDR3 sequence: CSASFLPNQETQYF. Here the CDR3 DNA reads TGCAGTGCTAGTTTTCTCCCAAACCAAGAGACCCAGTACTTC.

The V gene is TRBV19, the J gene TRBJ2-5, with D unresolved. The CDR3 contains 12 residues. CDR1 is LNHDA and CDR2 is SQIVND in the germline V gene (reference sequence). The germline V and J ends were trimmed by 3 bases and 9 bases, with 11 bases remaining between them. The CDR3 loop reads CASSIFAGPQYF. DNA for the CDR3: TGTGCCAGTAGTATTTTCGCAGGTCCCCAGTACTTC. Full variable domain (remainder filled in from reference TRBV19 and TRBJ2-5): DGGITQSPKYLFRKEGQNVTLSCEQNLNHDAMYWYRQDPGQGLRLIYYSQIVNDFQKGDIAEGYSVSREKKESFPLTVTSAQKNPTAFYLCASSIFAGPQYFGPGTRLLVL.

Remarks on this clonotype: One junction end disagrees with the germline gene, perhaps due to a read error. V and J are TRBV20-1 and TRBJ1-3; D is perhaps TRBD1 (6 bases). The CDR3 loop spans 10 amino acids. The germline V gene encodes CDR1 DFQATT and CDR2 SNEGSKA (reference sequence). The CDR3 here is CRKSGDTMYF. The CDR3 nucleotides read TGCAGGAAATCTGGGGACACCATGTATTTT.

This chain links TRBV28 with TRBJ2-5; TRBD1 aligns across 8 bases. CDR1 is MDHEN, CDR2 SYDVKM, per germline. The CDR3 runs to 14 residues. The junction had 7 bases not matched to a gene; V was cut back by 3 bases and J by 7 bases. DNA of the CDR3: TGTGCCAGCAGTTTTACAGGGGGAGAAGGGACCCAGTACTTC. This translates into CASSFTGGEGTQYF. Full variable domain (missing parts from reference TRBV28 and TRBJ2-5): DVKVTQSSRYLVKRTGEKVFLECVQDMDHENMFWYRQDPGLGLRLIYFSYDVKMKEKGDIPEGYSVSREKKERFSLILESASTNQTSMYLCASSFTGGEGTQYFGPGTRLLVL.

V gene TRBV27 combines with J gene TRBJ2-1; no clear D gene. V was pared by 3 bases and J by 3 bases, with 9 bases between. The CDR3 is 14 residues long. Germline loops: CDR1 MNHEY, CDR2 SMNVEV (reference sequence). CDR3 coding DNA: TGTGCCAGCAGTTTTAGCAGCTACTACAATGAGCAGTTCTTC. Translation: CASSFSSYYNEQFF.

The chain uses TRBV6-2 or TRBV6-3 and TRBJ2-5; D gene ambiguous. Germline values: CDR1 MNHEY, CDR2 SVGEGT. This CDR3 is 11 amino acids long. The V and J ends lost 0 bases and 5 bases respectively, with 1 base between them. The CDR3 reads CASSYSETQYF. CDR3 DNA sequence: TGTGCCAGCAGTTACTCGGAGACCCAGTACTTC.

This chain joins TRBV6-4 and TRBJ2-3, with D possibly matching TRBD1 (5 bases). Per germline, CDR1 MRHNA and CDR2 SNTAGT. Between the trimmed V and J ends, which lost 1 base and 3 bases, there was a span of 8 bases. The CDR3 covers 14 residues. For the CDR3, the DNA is TGTGCCAGCAGTGACTTCCAGGGTACAGATACGCAGTATTTT. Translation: CASSDFQGTDTQYF.

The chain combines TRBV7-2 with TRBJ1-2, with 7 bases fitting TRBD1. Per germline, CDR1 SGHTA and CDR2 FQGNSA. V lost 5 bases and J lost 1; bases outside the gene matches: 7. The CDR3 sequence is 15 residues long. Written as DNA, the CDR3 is TGTGCCAGCAGCGGCTTGACAGGGTTTAACTATGGCTACACCTTC. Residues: CASSGLTGFNYGYTF. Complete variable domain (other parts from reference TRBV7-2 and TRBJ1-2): GAGVSQSPSNKVTEKGKDVELRCDPISGHTALYWYRQSLGQGLEFLIYFQGNSAPDKSGLPSDRFSAERTGGSVSTLTIQRTQQEDSAVYLCASSGLTGFNYGYTFGSGTRLTVV.

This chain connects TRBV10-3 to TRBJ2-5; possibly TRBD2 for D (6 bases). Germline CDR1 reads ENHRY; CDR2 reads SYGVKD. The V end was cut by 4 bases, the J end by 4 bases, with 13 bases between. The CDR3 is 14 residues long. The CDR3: CAISGGGGIETQYF. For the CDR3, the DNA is TGTGCCATCAGTGGAGGAGGCGGGATAGAGACCCAGTACTTC.

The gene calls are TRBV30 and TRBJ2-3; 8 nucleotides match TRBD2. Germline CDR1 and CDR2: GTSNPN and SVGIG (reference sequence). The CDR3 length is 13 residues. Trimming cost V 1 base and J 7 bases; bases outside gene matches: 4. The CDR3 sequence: CAWSAAGEYTQYF. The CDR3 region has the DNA TGTGCCTGGAGTGCAGCGGGAGAGTATACGCAGTATTTT.

Written as DNA, the CDR3 is TGCAGTGCCCCTCGTGAGGCCGAGGACAATGAGCAGTTCTTC. This codes for CSAPREAEDNEQFF. The chain uses TRBV20-1 and TRBJ2-1; D ambiguous. This CDR3 has 14 amino acids. V lost 6 bases and J lost 5, with 17 bases in between. Germline CDR1 reads DFQATT; CDR2 reads SNEGSKA (reference sequence).

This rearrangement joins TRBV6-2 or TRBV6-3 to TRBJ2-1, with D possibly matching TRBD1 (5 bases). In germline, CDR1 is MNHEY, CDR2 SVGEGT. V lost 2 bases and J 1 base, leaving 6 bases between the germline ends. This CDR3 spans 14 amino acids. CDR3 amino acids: CASSYHRSYNEQFF. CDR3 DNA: TGTGCCAGCAGTTACCACAGGTCCTACAATGAGCAGTTCTTC.

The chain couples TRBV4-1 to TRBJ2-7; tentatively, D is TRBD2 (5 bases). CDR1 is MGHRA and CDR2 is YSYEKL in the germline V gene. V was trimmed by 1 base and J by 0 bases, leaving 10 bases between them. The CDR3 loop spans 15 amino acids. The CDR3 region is CASSQVPGDSYEQYF. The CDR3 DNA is TGCGCCAGCAGCCAAGTACCCGGGGACTCCTACGAGCAGTACTTC.

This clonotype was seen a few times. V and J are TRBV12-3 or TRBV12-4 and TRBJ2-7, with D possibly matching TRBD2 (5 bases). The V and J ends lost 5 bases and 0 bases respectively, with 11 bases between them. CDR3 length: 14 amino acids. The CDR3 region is CASSPTGSSYEQYF. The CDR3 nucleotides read TGTGCCAGCAGTCCTACTGGGAGCTCCTACGAGCAGTACTTC.

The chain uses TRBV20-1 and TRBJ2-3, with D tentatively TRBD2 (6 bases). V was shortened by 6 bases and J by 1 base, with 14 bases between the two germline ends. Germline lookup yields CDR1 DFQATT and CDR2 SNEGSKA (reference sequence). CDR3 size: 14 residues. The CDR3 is CSADGSGGTDTQYF. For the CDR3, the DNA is TGCAGTGCAGACGGTAGCGGCGGCACAGATACGCAGTATTTT.

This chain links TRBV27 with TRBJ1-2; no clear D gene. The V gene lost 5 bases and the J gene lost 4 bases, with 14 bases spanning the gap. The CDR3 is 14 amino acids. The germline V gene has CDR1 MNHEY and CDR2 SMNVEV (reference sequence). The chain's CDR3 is CASSTTGSFYGYTF. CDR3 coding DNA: TGTGCCAGCAGTACAACGGGGAGTTTCTATGGCTACACCTTC.